The 25 T cell receptor beta chains in this list originate from one sample, sequenced in a study of blood T cell repertoires in COVID-19. Measured with immunoSEQ multiplex PCR; TCRdb has only the in-frame clones, and not every one. The sample has under 350,000 clones, more than 80% seen once; the top ten hold approximately 7.5%. Specimen: peripheral blood. These receptors originate from a woman aged 25 to 39 with COVID-19, enrolled during active disease.

V gene TRBV7-9 combines with J gene TRBJ1-3; 9 bases are a match to TRBD1. The V and J ends lost 7 bases and 6 bases, in that order; junction bases with no gene match: 13. Germline V gene data show CDR1 as SEHNR and CDR2 as FQNEAQ (reference sequence). The CDR3 has 16 amino acids. CDR3 sequence: CASTMTWTGVANTIYF. The CDR3 coding sequence is TGTGCCAGCACCATGACTTGGACAGGGGTGGCAAACACCATATATTTT.

The CDR3 sequence is CASSLRTSAGELFF. CDR3 bases: TGTGCCAGCAGCCTACGGACTAGCGCCGGGGAGCTGTTTTTT. The chain carries TRBV3-1 (or the pseudogene TRBV3-2) and TRBJ2-2, with 9 bases identical to TRBD2. The CDR3 totals 14 residues. Per germline, CDR1 LGHDT and CDR2 YNNKEL (reference sequence). Trimming cost V 4 bases and J 6 bases; bases outside gene matches: 3.

V and J are TRBV27 and TRBJ2-1, with D possibly matching TRBD2 (5 bases). The CDR3 consists of 16 residues. Trimming removed 3 bases at V and 5 bases at J, with 17 bases between. Per the germline V gene, CDR1 is MNHEY and CDR2 is SMNVEV (reference sequence). The CDR3: CASSFTLGGSHNEQFF. The CDR3 DNA follows: TGTGCCAGCAGTTTTACATTGGGCGGGTCCCACAATGAGCAGTTCTTC.

This chain links TRBV5-5 with TRBJ2-1, with D maybe TRBD2 (6 bases). Germline V gene sequence: CDR1 SGHKS, CDR2 YYEKEE (reference sequence). This CDR3 comprises 14 residues. Trimming cost V 5 bases and J 7 bases, with 16 bases left between them. The CDR3 DNA is TGTGCCAGCAGGGATGGGCTGGCGGGGAATGAGCAGTTCTTC. Amino acid sequence: CASRDGLAGNEQFF.

The chain couples TRBV4-1 to TRBJ1-1, with unresolved D. V was clipped by 0 bases and J by 1 base, with 6 bases between them. Per the germline V gene, CDR1 is MGHRA and CDR2 is YSYEKL. The CDR3 has 14 residues. The CDR3 sequence is CASSQDDWNTEAFF. CDR3 in DNA: TGCGCCAGCAGCCAAGATGACTGGAACACTGAAGCTTTCTTT.

The chain couples TRBV27 to TRBJ2-1; TRBD2 might be the D (6 bases). The germline gives CDR1 MNHEY, CDR2 SMNVEV (reference sequence). CDR3 length: 13 amino acids. V was trimmed by 2 bases and J by 10 bases, leaving 12 bases between them. The CDR3 DNA reads as TGTGCCAGCAGTTTAGGACTACGGCGGGAGCAGTTCTTC. This translates into CASSLGLRREQFF.

This clone was detected only once. Here the CDR3 DNA reads TGTGCCAGCAGTTACGGGGGCAGGGCCGACACTGAAGCTTTCTTT. Encoded protein: CASSYGGRADTEAFF. The genes are TRBV6-5 and TRBJ1-1; TRBD1 might be the D (6 bases). CDR1 is MNHEY, CDR2 SVGAGI, per germline. This CDR3 has 15 amino acids. The germline V and J ends were trimmed by 2 bases and 3 bases, with 13 bases remaining between them.

V gene TRBV6-2 or TRBV6-3 combines with J gene TRBJ2-5, with 13 bases fitting TRBD2. The CDR3 totals 15 residues. With V trimmed by 4 bases and J by 6 bases, 5 bases remained unmatched. CDR1 MNHEY and CDR2 SVGEGT come from the germline V gene. Here the CDR3 reads CASSLGLAGDQTQYF. CDR3 DNA: TGTGCCAGCAGTTTAGGACTAGCGGGAGATCAGACCCAGTACTTC.

This clone was seen just once. The chain couples TRBV9 to TRBJ1-2; D might be TRBD1 (5 bases). In germline, CDR1 is SGDLS, CDR2 YYNGEE. CDR3 length: 15 amino acids. V was pared by 1 base and J by 5 bases, with 15 bases between. DNA for the CDR3: TGTGCCAGCAGCGTATACGGGCAGGGTTTATATGGCTACACCTTC. Translation gives CASSVYGQGLYGYTF.

The chain recombines TRBV30 with TRBJ1-1, with 8 positions matching TRBD1. With V trimmed by 3 bases and J by 0 bases, 0 bases remained unmatched. This CDR3 comprises 13 residues. From germline, CDR1 is GTSNPN and CDR2 SVGIG (reference sequence). In DNA, the CDR3 is TGTGCCTGGAGGGACAGGGTGAACACTGAAGCTTTCTTT. Protein sequence: CAWRDRVNTEAFF.

V usage is TRBV2 and J usage is TRBJ2-3, with D possibly being TRBD2 (6 bases). There are 14 residues in the CDR3. V shed 9 bases and J shed 6 bases, with 19 bases lying between them. Germline V gene data show CDR1 as SNHLY and CDR2 as FYNNEI. In DNA, the CDR3 is TGTGCCAGGGAGTTAACGGAGGGCCGGGATACGCAGTATTTT. Protein sequence: CARELTEGRDTQYF.

The V call is TRBV18, the J call TRBJ1-2; D is perhaps TRBD1 (5 bases). The CDR3 loop spans 12 amino acids. V was cut by 3 bases and J by 6 bases, with 8 bases left in between. The germline V gene encodes CDR1 KGHSH and CDR2 LQKENI. CDR3: CASSPGRDGYTF. For the CDR3, the DNA is TGTGCCAGCTCACCGGGCAGGGATGGCTACACCTTC.

The CDR3 reads CASSFGQGDYGYTF. DNA for the CDR3: TGTGCCAGCAGTTTCGGACAGGGAGACTATGGCTACACCTTC. The V call is TRBV28, the J call TRBJ1-2; TRBD1 agrees at 8 bases. Germline V CDR1 and CDR2: MDHEN, SYDVKM. The CDR3 totals 14 residues. Trimming took 3 bases from V and 3 from J; bases not matched to a gene: 3.

The V gene is TRBV4-1, the J gene TRBJ2-2, with 11 bases aligning to TRBD2. J was trimmed by 7 bases and V by 4 bases; bases with no gene match: 8. This CDR3 has 16 residues. Germline V gene lookup returns CDR1 MGHRA and CDR2 YSYEKL. Written as DNA, the CDR3 is TGCGCCAGCAGCCCAGCACCGGGACTAGCGGTCGGGGAGCTGTTTTTT. It is translated as CASSPAPGLAVGELFF.

Only one count was recorded for this clone. The chain uses TRBV5-5 and TRBJ1-4; 7 nucleotides align to TRBD1. Per the germline V gene, CDR1 is SGHKS and CDR2 is YYEKEE (reference sequence). Trimming removed 2 bases from V and 7 bases from J; junction bases left unmatched: 5. This CDR3 is 14 amino acids long. CDR3 nucleotides: TGTGCCAGCAGCTTTGGGTCAGGGGGTGAAAAACTGTTTTTT. Amino acid sequence: CASSFGSGGEKLFF.

The chain is built from TRBV10-3 and TRBJ2-7, with 9 nucleotides matching TRBD1. The CDR3 runs to 14 residues. Germline V CDR1 and CDR2: ENHRY, SYGVKD. Trimming took 7 bases from V and 6 from J; bases not matched to a gene: 10. The CDR3 region is CAIKKGQGSGEQYF. The CDR3 DNA reads as TGTGCCATCAAAAAGGGACAGGGAAGCGGCGAGCAGTACTTC.

The V gene is TRBV11-2, the J gene TRBJ2-2; no firm D call. Germline CDR1 SGHAT, CDR2 FQNNGV. This CDR3 is 15 amino acids long. V dropped 1 base and J dropped 1 base, with 7 bases sitting between them. The CDR3 region has the DNA TGTGCCAGCAGCTTAGGACGGGTGAACACCGGGGAGCTGTTTTTT. Translating it yields CASSLGRVNTGELFF.

The chain couples TRBV6-6 to TRBJ1-6; D is undetermined. Germline V gives CDR1 MNHNY, CDR2 SVGAGI (reference sequence). The germline V and J ends were trimmed by 2 bases and 7 bases, with 9 bases remaining between them. This CDR3 is 14 amino acids long. The CDR3 reads CASSYRGFNSPLHF. In nucleotides, the CDR3 is TGTGCCAGCAGTTACAGAGGGTTCAATTCACCCCTCCACTTT.

The rearrangement joins TRBV7-2 to TRBJ1-5; 9 positions match TRBD1. Germline V gene data show CDR1 as SGHTA and CDR2 as FQGNSA. The CDR3 sequence is 15 residues long. The junction had 5 bases not matched to a gene; V was cut back by 4 bases and J by 4 bases. The CDR3 coding sequence is TGTGCCAGCAGCTGGAGGACAGGGGAAAATCAGCCCCAGCATTTT. This gives the protein CASSWRTGENQPQHF.

The chain couples TRBV18 to TRBJ2-2; D unresolved. CDR1 and CDR2 (germline): KGHSH, LQKENI. The CDR3 has 14 residues. Trimming cost V 0 bases and J 1 base, with 3 bases left between them. The CDR3 reads CASSPPGNTGELFF. CDR3 coding DNA: TGTGCCAGCTCACCACCCGGGAACACCGGGGAGCTGTTTTTT.

Here the CDR3 reads CASSLGLAGIYEQFF. Here the CDR3 DNA reads TGTGCCAGCAGCTTGGGGTTAGCGGGAATCTATGAGCAGTTCTTC. The chain employs TRBV5-4 and TRBJ2-1; 8 positions match TRBD2. The CDR3 has 15 amino acids. CDR1 SGHNT and CDR2 YYREEE come from the germline V gene (reference sequence). Trimming took 0 bases from V and 8 from J; bases not matched to a gene: 7. Supplemented by reference TRBV5-4 and TRBJ2-1, the full variable domain reads ETGVTQSPTHLIKTRGQQVTLRCSSQSGHNTVSWYQQALGQGPQFIFQYYREEENGRGNFPPRFSGLQFPNYSSELNVNALELDDSALYLCASSLGLAGIYEQFFGPGTRLTVL.

The rearrangement uses TRBV7-3 and TRBJ1-2; possibly TRBD1 for D (6 bases). V was trimmed by 2 bases and J by 3 bases, leaving 10 bases between them. Per germline, CDR1 SGHTA and CDR2 FQGTGA. The CDR3 extends over 14 amino acids. CDR3 residues: CASSLQGSDYGYTF. The CDR3 DNA reads as TGTGCCAGCAGCTTACAGGGGAGCGACTATGGCTACACCTTC.

This clone has a single count. The chain joins TRBV30 to TRBJ1-1; D is unresolved. The CDR3 contains 15 residues. The germline V and J ends were trimmed by 2 bases and 1 base, with 14 bases remaining between them. CDR1 and CDR2 (germline): GTSNPN, SVGIG (reference sequence). CDR3 coding DNA: TGTGCCTGGAGTCCCGGGTATACCGCGAACACTGAAGCTTTCTTT. Protein product: CAWSPGYTANTEAFF.

The V and J genes are TRBV7-9 and TRBJ2-3; no clear D. V was cut by 5 bases and J by 6 bases, with 6 bases left in between. The CDR3 consists of 11 residues. Germline CDR1 and CDR2: SEHNR and FQNEAQ (reference sequence). The CDR3 nucleotides read TGTGCCAGCAGCCCCATGGATACGCAGTATTTT. Translation: CASSPMDTQYF.

The chain is built from TRBV12-5 and TRBJ2-5; TRBD1 matches at 9 bases. The length of the CDR3 is 16 residues. Germline assignment: CDR1 LGHNT and CDR2 FRNRAP. The V segment lost 7 bases and the J segment 0 bases; nucleotides outside the gene matches: 9. Written as DNA, the CDR3 is TGTGCTAGTGCCCCGGACAGGGGAATTAACCAAGAGACCCAGTACTTC. Its translation is CASAPDRGINQETQYF.